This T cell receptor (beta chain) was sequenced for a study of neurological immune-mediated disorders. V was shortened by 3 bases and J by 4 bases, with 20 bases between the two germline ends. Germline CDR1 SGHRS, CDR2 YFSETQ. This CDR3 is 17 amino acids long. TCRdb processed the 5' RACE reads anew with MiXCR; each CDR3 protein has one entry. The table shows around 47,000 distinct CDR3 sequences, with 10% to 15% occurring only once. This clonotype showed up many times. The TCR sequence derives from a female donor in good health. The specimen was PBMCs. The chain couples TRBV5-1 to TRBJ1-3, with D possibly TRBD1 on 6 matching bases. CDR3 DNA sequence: TGCGCCAGCAGCTCGTACGCGGGACAATCTGGCGGAAACACCATATATTTT. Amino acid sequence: CASSSYAGQSGGNTIYF.